The 18 T cell receptor beta chains below were found in one sample sequenced in a study of blood T cell repertoires in COVID-19. Using immunoSEQ multiplex PCR, the repertoire was profiled, and TCRdb retains in-frame clones only, with some absent. The data contain around 130,000 clones, more than 80% of them singletons. The sample consisted of peripheral blood. Receptors were obtained from a human donor in a cohort sampled during active COVID-19.

The V and J genes are TRBV11-2 and TRBJ1-1; a weak D match, TRBD1 (5 bases). V lost 5 bases and J 12 bases, leaving 13 bases between the germline ends. The CDR3 spans 11 residues. The germline V gene has CDR1 SGHAT and CDR2 FQNNGV. The CDR3 loop reads CASSLMDTTFF. In nucleotides, the CDR3 is TGTGCCAGCAGCCTGATGGACACAACTTTCTTT.

The genes are TRBV2 and TRBJ2-2, with D tentatively TRBD1 (6 bases). From germline, CDR1 is SNHLY and CDR2 FYNNEI. CDR3 size: 16 residues. V was shortened by 2 bases and J by 5 bases, with 15 bases between the two germline ends. CDR3: CASSETLQGWTGELFF. CDR3 sequence (DNA): TGTGCCAGCAGTGAAACACTTCAGGGGTGGACCGGGGAGCTGTTTTTT.

The chain combines TRBV19 with TRBJ2-1; 11 nucleotides match TRBD2. With 8 bases clipped from V and 10 bases from J, the junction kept 16 bases outside the gene matches. The CDR3 contains 16 residues. In germline, CDR1 is LNHDA, CDR2 SQIVND (reference sequence). The CDR3 loop is CASARPSGRSPREQFF. The CDR3 DNA is TGTGCCAGTGCAAGACCTAGCGGGAGGTCCCCACGGGAGCAGTTCTTC. The complete variable domain, with remaining parts taken from reference TRBV19 and TRBJ2-1, reads DGGITQSPKYLFRKEGQNVTLSCEQNLNHDAMYWYRQDPGQGLRLIYYSQIVNDFQKGDIAEGYSVSREKKESFPLTVTSAQKNPTAFYLCASARPSGRSPREQFFGPGTRLTVL.

This clone came up a few times. The chain joins TRBV3-1 (or the pseudogene TRBV3-2) to TRBJ1-3; D ambiguous. This CDR3 is 15 amino acids long. V was trimmed by 4 bases and J by 2 bases, leaving 12 bases between them. Looked up from germline, CDR1 is LGHDT and CDR2 is YNNKEL (reference sequence). CDR3 sequence reads: CASSPGQAAGNTIYF. For the CDR3, the DNA is TGTGCCAGCAGCCCTGGGCAGGCCGCTGGAAACACCATATATTTT.

The chain uses TRBV7-9 and TRBJ2-1; TRBD2 aligns across 10 bases. Germline V CDR1 and CDR2: SEHNR, FQNEAQ (reference sequence). The CDR3 loop spans 15 amino acids. V dropped 5 bases and J dropped 4; count of bases not matched to a gene: 5. The CDR3 sequence is CASSLGTSVYNEQFF. CDR3 DNA: TGTGCCAGCAGCCTGGGGACTAGCGTTTACAATGAGCAGTTCTTC.

The J gene is TRBJ1-4, the V gene TRBV11-2, with 8 bases identical to TRBD1. The CDR3 is 15 amino acids. Germline CDR1 SGHAT, CDR2 FQNNGV. V trimming: 5 bases; J trimming: 7 bases; junction bases outside the gene matches: 9. The DNA of the CDR3 is TGTGCCAGCAGCCGGGCGGGACAGGACCTTGAAAAACTGTTTTTT. This sequence encodes CASSRAGQDLEKLFF.

The rearrangement links TRBV2 to TRBJ1-2; weak D call: TRBD1 (6 bases). V lost 6 bases and J lost 5, with 10 bases in between. CDR3 size: 12 residues. CDR1 SNHLY and CDR2 FYNNEI come from the germline V gene. The CDR3 here is CASSPQGYGYTF. DNA of the CDR3: TGTGCCAGCAGCCCACAGGGATATGGCTACACCTTC.

This sequence joins TRBV30 and TRBJ2-5; D gene unclear. Between the trimmed V and J ends, which lost 3 bases and 5 bases, there was a span of 22 bases. CDR3 length: 16 residues. Germline assignment: CDR1 GTSNPN and CDR2 SVGIG (reference sequence). In DNA form, the CDR3 reads TGTGCCTGGAGGGATTTGGGCCAGAAAGGCTTGGAGACCCAGTACTTC. Residues: CAWRDLGQKGLETQYF.

This clone appeared once. V usage is TRBV10-3 and J usage is TRBJ2-1; D call uncertain. This CDR3 contains 13 residues. CDR1 and CDR2 from the germline V gene are ENHRY and SYGVKD. Trimming removed 3 bases from V and 2 bases from J, with 5 bases in between. CDR3 amino acids: CAISEYTYNEQFF. The CDR3 nucleotides read TGTGCCATCAGTGAATACACCTACAATGAGCAGTTCTTC.

This clone was observed a single time. The chain carries TRBV19 and TRBJ2-3; 7 bases match TRBD1. The CDR3 spans 14 residues. J was trimmed by 6 bases and V by 3 bases; bases with no gene match: 6. The germline CDR1 and CDR2 sequences are LNHDA and SQIVND (reference sequence). CDR3 bases: TGTGCCAGTAGTATTGACAGGGCTAAGGATACGCAGTATTTT. It yields the protein CASSIDRAKDTQYF.

The gene calls are TRBV19 and TRBJ2-3, with D perhaps matching TRBD2 (5 bases). The CDR3 runs to 14 residues. Germline CDR1 is LNHDA and CDR2 is SQIVND (reference sequence). V lost 5 bases and J 6 bases, leaving 15 bases between the germline ends. The CDR3 nucleotides are TGTGCCAGTAGTGTGGCTAGCCGGGCCGATACGCAGTATTTT. Residues: CASSVASRADTQYF.

The sample holds a few counts of this clone. The chain recombines TRBV11-3 with TRBJ1-2, with 8 bases fitting TRBD1. The V gene's germline CDR1 is SGHNT and CDR2 YENEEA. V lost 0 bases to trimming and J lost 5 bases; unmatched junction nucleotides: 2. The CDR3 runs to 14 residues. The CDR3 DNA sequence: TGTGCCAGCAGCTTAGACAGGGGGCCATATGGCTACACCTTC. It yields the protein CASSLDRGPYGYTF.

In this sample, this clone turned up a few times. The rearrangement joins TRBV19 to TRBJ2-7, with 7 bases identical to TRBD1. The V segment lost 6 bases and the J segment 4 bases; nucleotides outside the gene matches: 12. The CDR3 totals 15 residues. Germline V lookup: CDR1 LNHDA, CDR2 SQIVND (reference sequence). The CDR3 nucleotides read TGTGCCAGTAGACGAGGCGGCCAGGGGGAATACGAGCAGTACTTC. It encodes CASRRGGQGEYEQYF. The complete variable domain, with remaining parts taken from reference TRBV19 and TRBJ2-7, reads DGGITQSPKYLFRKEGQNVTLSCEQNLNHDAMYWYRQDPGQGLRLIYYSQIVNDFQKGDIAEGYSVSREKKESFPLTVTSAQKNPTAFYLCASRRGGQGEYEQYFGPGTRLTVT.

This chain joins TRBV19 and TRBJ2-5; 11 nucleotides align to TRBD2. In germline, CDR1 is LNHDA, CDR2 SQIVND (reference sequence). The CDR3 is made up of 16 amino acids. The V and J ends lost 3 bases and 1 base, in that order; junction bases with no gene match: 4. DNA of the CDR3: TGTGCCAGTAGTATTTCGACTAGCGGGACCCAAGAGACCCAGTACTTC. Amino acid sequence: CASSISTSGTQETQYF.

The chain has TRBV7-9 and TRBJ2-7; no reliable D call. Trimming shortened V by 5 bases and J by 0 bases, and 8 bases separated the two germline ends. The CDR3 extends over 13 amino acids. Germline CDR1 is SEHNR and CDR2 is FQNEAQ (reference sequence). The CDR3 is CASSRLDSYEQYF. DNA for the CDR3: TGTGCCAGCAGCCGGCTAGACTCCTACGAGCAGTACTTC. The full variable domain, with the rest looked up from reference TRBV7-9 and TRBJ2-7, is DTGVSQNPRHKITKRGQNVTFRCDPISEHNRLYWYRQTLGQGPEFLTYFQNEAQLEKSRLLSDRFSAERPKGSFSTLEIQRTEQGDSAMYLCASSRLDSYEQYFGPGTRLTVT.

This clone was detected only a few times. The chain is built from TRBV6-6 and TRBJ1-3; 8 bases align to TRBD1. The V gene end was trimmed by 4 bases and the J gene end by 8 bases; junction bases not matched to a gene: 7. The CDR3 is 14 amino acids. Germline V CDR1 and CDR2: MNHNY, SVGAGI (reference sequence). Here the CDR3 reads CASSLGGQVDTIYF. The CDR3 bases are TGTGCCAGCAGTTTAGGGGGACAGGTGGACACCATATATTTT.

The J gene is TRBJ1-3, the V gene TRBV6-5, with D uncertain. The germline V and J ends were trimmed by 4 bases and 0 bases, with 13 bases remaining between them. Germline lookup yields CDR1 MNHEY and CDR2 SVGAGI. This CDR3 region has 16 residues. The CDR3 region has the DNA TGTGCCAGCAGTTCAACACACCAGGCCTCTGGAAACACCATATATTTT. It is translated as CASSSTHQASGNTIYF.

The chain is built from TRBV6-4 and TRBJ2-1, with TRBD1 as a possible D gene (5 bases). V dropped 4 bases and J dropped 7 bases, with 11 bases sitting between them. Per germline, CDR1 MRHNA and CDR2 SNTAGT. The CDR3 loop spans 13 amino acids. As DNA, the CDR3 is TGTGCCAGCAGTGTCAGGGCGCGAAATGAGCAGTTCTTC. Protein sequence: CASSVRARNEQFF.